The 22 T cell receptor beta chains given below trace back to one sample, sequenced in a study of human T cells and chemical hapten exposure. This sample's time point: pre-sensitization, week 0. The treatment here: therapeutic diphenylcyclopropenone sensitization with weekly scalp DPC. TCRdb called the RACE reads again in MiXCR, with one record for every CDR3 protein. The sample lists about 68,000 distinct CDR3 sequences; approximately 11% were seen once. This material consisted of whole blood, taken in connection with sensitization to the hapten diphenylcyclopropenone (DPC). These TCRs come from a woman in her 50s with alopecia areata. Some clones in this sample may be carry-over from other donors' samples.

This clonotype was counted between two and nine times. The rearrangement joins TRBV10-2 to TRBJ2-3; perhaps TRBD2 as D (7 bases). CDR1 WSHSY and CDR2 SAAADI come from the germline V gene. CDR3 length: 15 residues. V was clipped by 6 bases and J by 4 bases, with 17 bases between them. CDR3 amino acids: CASSRIGGQADTQYF. DNA of the CDR3: TGCGCCAGCAGCCGCATCGGGGGGCAGGCAGATACGCAGTATTTT.

CDR3 sequence (DNA): TGTGCCAGCAGTCCCTCCTTTCCCGTGACCCAGTACTTC. Translation gives CASSPSFPVTQYF. The rearrangement links TRBV7-9 to TRBJ2-5; D call uncertain. CDR1 is SEHNR and CDR2 is FQNEAQ in the germline V gene (reference sequence). There are 13 residues in the CDR3. Trimming left V 6 bases short and J 7 bases short, with 15 bases between.

This clonotype was recorded many times. The chain combines TRBV12-3 or TRBV12-4 with TRBJ2-2; D unclear. This CDR3 contains 14 residues. V lost 4 bases to trimming and J lost 6 bases, with 12 bases between them. DNA for the CDR3: TGTGCCAGCAGTTCCCCACGAAGGGCCGGGGAGCTGTTTTTT. Translated, it gives CASSSPRRAGELFF.

This clonotype appeared many times. The chain couples TRBV20-1 to TRBJ1-5; D gene unclear. This CDR3 has 13 amino acids. Germline V gene lookup returns CDR1 DFQATT and CDR2 SNEGSKA (reference sequence). Trimming pared 2 bases from V and 0 bases from J, leaving 5 bases between. CDR3 residues: CSARMDSNQPQHF. Written as DNA, the CDR3 is TGCAGTGCTAGAATGGATAGCAATCAGCCCCAGCATTTT.

This clonotype was seen at least ten times. The chain uses TRBV6-5 and TRBJ2-7; D gene ambiguous. The CDR3 runs to 14 residues. The V and J ends lost 4 bases and 2 bases respectively, with 12 bases between them. Per the germline V gene, CDR1 is MNHEY and CDR2 is SVGAGI. The CDR3 protein is CASSFLPGTYEQYF. CDR3 coding DNA: TGTGCCAGCAGTTTCCTCCCCGGTACCTACGAGCAGTACTTC.

This clonotype came up a few times. V is TRBV6-2 or TRBV6-3 and J is TRBJ2-3, with 8 bases that match TRBD2. The CDR3 spans 13 residues. V was pared by 5 bases and J by 7 bases, with 5 bases of the junction left unmatched. Germline V CDR1 and CDR2: MNHEY, SVGEGT. CDR3: CASSPSGGNTQYF. Written as DNA, the CDR3 is TGTGCCAGCAGTCCAAGCGGGGGAAATACGCAGTATTTT.

This clonotype was counted at least ten times. The CDR3 spells CASSNPAGEGYEKLFF. In DNA form, the CDR3 reads TGTGCCAGCAGTAACCCAGCAGGGGAGGGTTATGAAAAACTGTTTTTT. The rearrangement uses TRBV6-5 and TRBJ1-4; D might be TRBD1 (6 bases). CDR3 length: 16 residues. Looked up from germline, CDR1 is MNHEY and CDR2 is SVGAGI. The ends were cut back, 5 bases at V and 6 bases at J, with 19 bases in the middle.

The sample holds a few counts of this clonotype. The chain employs TRBV10-2 and TRBJ1-2; 10 bases agree with TRBD1. With V trimmed by 2 bases and J by 4 bases, 4 bases remained unmatched. The CDR3 spans 15 residues. Germline CDR1 and CDR2: WSHSY and SAAADI. The CDR3 loop reads CASSEGTGVGYGYTF. CDR3 in DNA: TGCGCCAGCAGTGAGGGGACAGGGGTCGGCTATGGCTACACCTTC.

This clonotype showed up just a few times. This chain joins TRBV5-1 and TRBJ2-7; the D gene is possibly TRBD1 (7 bases). This CDR3 comprises 16 residues. Germline values: CDR1 SGHRS, CDR2 YFSETQ. The ends were cut back, 5 bases at V and 2 bases at J, with 20 bases in the middle. CDR3 residues: CASRQQGTVSTYEQYF. The CDR3 DNA reads as TGCGCCAGCAGGCAACAGGGGACTGTATCGACCTACGAGCAGTACTTC.

The chain carries TRBV5-8 and TRBJ1-6, with unresolved D. The V gene lost 0 bases and the J gene lost 0 bases, with 10 bases spanning the gap. Per germline, CDR1 SGHTS and CDR2 YDEGEE. The length of the CDR3 is 17 residues. CDR3 in DNA: TGTGCCAGCAGCTTGGTGGGCCAGAGCTCCTATAATTCACCCCTCCACTTT. Its translation: CASSLVGQSSYNSPLHF.

This clonotype has ten or more counts. The CDR3 reads CSSWTTDTQYF. Written as DNA, the CDR3 is TGCAGCTCCTGGACCACAGATACGCAGTATTTT. The gene calls are TRBV29-1 and TRBJ2-3; the D is unclear. The CDR3 runs 11 residues. The V gene lost 8 bases and the J gene lost 2 bases, with 8 bases spanning the gap. Germline V gene sequence: CDR1 SQVTM, CDR2 ANQGSEA.

This clonotype has a count of ten or more. The rearrangement uses TRBV20-1 and TRBJ2-1; D possibly corresponds to TRBD2 (5 bases). This CDR3 spans 14 amino acids. Germline-derived CDR1 and CDR2 are DFQATT and SNEGSKA (reference sequence). Trimming removed 2 bases at V and 7 bases at J, with 15 bases between. CDR3 sequence: CSARPPGGQNEQFF. DNA of the CDR3: TGCAGTGCTAGACCCCCCGGAGGTCAGAATGAGCAGTTCTTC.

The V gene is TRBV7-9, the J gene TRBJ2-2; D is perhaps TRBD1 or TRBD2 (5 bases each). Per germline, CDR1 SEHNR and CDR2 FQNEAQ (reference sequence). The CDR3 has 16 amino acids. Trimming removed 1 base from V and 2 bases from J, with 11 bases in between. DNA for the CDR3: TGTGCCAGCAGCTTAGGAAGAGGGGCTAACACCGGGGAGCTGTTTTTT. This translates into CASSLGRGANTGELFF.

This clonotype has only a few counts. V usage is TRBV12-3 or TRBV12-4 and J usage is TRBJ2-2; D remains ambiguous. V was trimmed by 1 base and J by 0 bases, leaving 6 bases between them. CDR3 length equals 15 residues. As DNA, the CDR3 is TGTGCCAGCAGTTTAGGCGCCCCGAACACCGGGGAGCTGTTTTTT. Translated: CASSLGAPNTGELFF.

This clonotype was recorded a few times. The chain carries TRBV11-2 and TRBJ2-2; D uncertain. V was clipped by 1 base and J by 5 bases, with 8 bases between them. The CDR3 sequence is 14 residues long. Germline-derived CDR1 and CDR2 are SGHAT and FQNNGV. CDR3 bases: TGTGCCAGCAGCTTAGCTCCCCGAACCGGGGAGCTGTTTTTT. Translated: CASSLAPRTGELFF.

A note on this clonotype: A read error may explain this, as a much larger clone is one base away. The chain combines TRBV12-3 or TRBV12-4 with TRBJ1-5; D possibly corresponds to TRBD1 (5 bases). V lost 5 bases and J lost 3, with 11 bases in between. This CDR3 has 14 residues. CDR3 DNA sequence: TGTGCCAGCAGTGCCGGGGACGACAATCAGCCCCAGCATTTT. It codes for CASSAGDDNQPQHF.

This chain uses TRBV4-3 with TRBJ1-3, with D uncertain. The V gene's germline CDR1 is LGHNA and CDR2 YSLEER. V shed 0 bases and J shed 0 bases, with 9 bases lying between them. The CDR3 loop spans 16 amino acids. The CDR3 nucleotides are TGCGCCAGCAGCCAAGAGGTGGGCTACTCTGGAAACACCATATATTTT. Its protein product is CASSQEVGYSGNTIYF.

This clonotype was seen more than once but under ten times. The V call is TRBV6-4, the J call TRBJ2-1; D may be TRBD1 or TRBD2 (6 bases each). This CDR3 has 15 amino acids. The germline CDR1 and CDR2 sequences are MRHNA and SNTAGT. V shed 3 bases and J shed 7 bases, with 16 bases lying between them. The CDR3 coding sequence is TGTGCCAGCAGTGATTACTCAGGAGGGGGTAATGAGCAGTTCTTC. Its translation is CASSDYSGGGNEQFF.

This clonotype was recorded at least ten times. J is TRBJ1-1 and V is TRBV20-1; D gene unclear. Trimming shortened V by 0 bases and J by 4 bases, and 12 bases separated the two germline ends. The CDR3 length is 14 residues. CDR1 is DFQATT and CDR2 is SNEGSKA in the germline V gene (reference sequence). DNA of the CDR3: TGCAGTGCTAGAGACAGGTTTCAGATCACTGAAGCTTTCTTT. Amino acid sequence: CSARDRFQITEAFF.

This clonotype was recorded many times. V usage is TRBV6-5 and J usage is TRBJ2-7, with TRBD2 as a possible D gene (6 bases). V was pared by 4 bases and J by 4 bases, with 20 bases between. This CDR3 is 16 amino acids long. CDR1 is MNHEY and CDR2 is SVGAGI in the germline V gene. The CDR3 reads CASSSLRIDREYEQYF. The CDR3, as DNA: TGTGCCAGCAGTTCCCTGCGGATAGATCGGGAGTACGAGCAGTACTTC.

This clonotype was counted between two and nine times. The rearrangement joins TRBV5-6 to TRBJ2-7; no definite D call. The germline CDR1 and CDR2 sequences are SGHDT and YYEEEE. The CDR3 is 14 amino acids. Trimming cost V 0 bases and J 1 base, with 8 bases left between them. The CDR3 bases are TGTGCCAGCAGCTTGGGTCGCCAGTCCTACGAGCAGTACTTC. It encodes CASSLGRQSYEQYF.

This clonotype was observed a handful of times. The V and J genes are TRBV6-1 and TRBJ1-1, with TRBD1 matching over 7 bases. V shed 6 bases and J 2 bases; nucleotides not matched to a gene: 12. Per germline, CDR1 MNHNS and CDR2 SASEGT. The CDR3 sequence is 16 residues long. CDR3 coding DNA: TGTGCCAGCAGGGCCGGGACAGATATTTCTAACACTGAAGCTTTCTTT. Translated: CASRAGTDISNTEAFF.